This record covers a single TCR beta chain. Its antigen is currently unknown. This sample is drawn from a study of regulatory T cells in long-lasting Graves disease. Study-wide results and caveats: Among samples with persistent disease, TRBV28, TRBJ1-2 and TRBJ2-5 were favored. Accuracy may have suffered from the small sample size.

V was pared by 5 bases and J by 3 bases, with 17 bases between. Germline-derived CDR1 and CDR2 are MGHDK and SYGVNS. This CDR3 region has 15 residues. Arm-PCR with iRepertoire HTBI primers amplified the CDR3 regions for these TCR beta libraries. TCRdb re-called the multiplex PCR reads with MiXCR, one entry per CDR3 protein. The repertoire consists of approximately 690,000 distinct CDR3 sequences, with 30% occurring once and the leading ten covering around 42%. Time point reported: persistent/refractory GD, antithyroid drugs over 5 years with positive TRAb. PBMC RNA was the source of the TCR library. From each patient, about 8.1 milliliters of peripheral blood was drawn and collected into an EDTA anticoagulant tube.

This receptor was identified in a female donor with Graves disease. The V and J genes are TRBV25-1 and TRBJ2-7; tentatively, D is TRBD2 (7 bases). Sequencing was performed on peripheral blood mononuclear cells (PBMCs), taken when the disease was refractory, from a patient treated with antithyroid drugs. The DNA of the CDR3 is TGTGCCAGCAGTCTAAAGGGGGGAGGGGGCTACGAGCAGTACTTC. Protein: CASSLKGGGGYEQYF.